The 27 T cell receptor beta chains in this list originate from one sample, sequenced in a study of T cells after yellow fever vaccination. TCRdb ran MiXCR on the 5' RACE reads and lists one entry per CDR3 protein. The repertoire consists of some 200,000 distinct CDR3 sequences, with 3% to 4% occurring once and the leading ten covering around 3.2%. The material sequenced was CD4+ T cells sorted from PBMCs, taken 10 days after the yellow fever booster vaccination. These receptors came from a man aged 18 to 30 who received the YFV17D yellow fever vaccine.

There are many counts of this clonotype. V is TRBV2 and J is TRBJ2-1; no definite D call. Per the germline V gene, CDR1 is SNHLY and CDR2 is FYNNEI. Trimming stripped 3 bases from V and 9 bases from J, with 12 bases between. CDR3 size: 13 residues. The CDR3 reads CASSDVTIVEQFF. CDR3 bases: TGTGCCAGCAGTGATGTAACCATTGTTGAGCAGTTCTTC.

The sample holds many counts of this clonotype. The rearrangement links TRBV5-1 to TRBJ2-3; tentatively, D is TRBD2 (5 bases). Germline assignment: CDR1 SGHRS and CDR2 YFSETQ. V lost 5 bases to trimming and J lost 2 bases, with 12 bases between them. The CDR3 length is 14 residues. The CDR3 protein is CASSQSSTTDTQYF. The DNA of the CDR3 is TGCGCCAGCAGTCAGTCTAGCACCACAGATACGCAGTATTTT. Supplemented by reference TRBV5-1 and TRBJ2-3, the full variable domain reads KAGVTQTPRYLIKTRGQQVTLSCSPISGHRSVSWYQQTPGQGLQFLFEYFSETQRNKGNFPGRFSGRQFSNSRSEMNVSTLELGDSALYLCASSQSSTTDTQYFGPGTRLTVL.

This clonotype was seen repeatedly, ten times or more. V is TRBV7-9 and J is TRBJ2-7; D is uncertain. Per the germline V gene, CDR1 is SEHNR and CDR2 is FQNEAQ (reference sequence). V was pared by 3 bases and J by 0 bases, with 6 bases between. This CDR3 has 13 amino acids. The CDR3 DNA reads TGTGCCAGCAGCTTCGACAACTCCTACGAGCAGTACGTC. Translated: CASSFDNSYEQYV.

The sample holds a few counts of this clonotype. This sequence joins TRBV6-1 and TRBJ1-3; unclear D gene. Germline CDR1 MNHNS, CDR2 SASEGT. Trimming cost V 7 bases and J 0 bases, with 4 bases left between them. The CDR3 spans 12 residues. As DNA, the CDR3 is TGTGCCAGCAAGGCCTCTGGAAACACCATATATTTT. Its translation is CASKASGNTIYF.

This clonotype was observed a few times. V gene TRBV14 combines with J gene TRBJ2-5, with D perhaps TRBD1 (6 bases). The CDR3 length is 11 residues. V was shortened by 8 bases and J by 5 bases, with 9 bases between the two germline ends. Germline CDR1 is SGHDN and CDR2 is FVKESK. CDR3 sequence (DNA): TGTGCCAGCGCCAGGGGTGAGACCCAGTACTTC. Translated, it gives CASARGETQYF.

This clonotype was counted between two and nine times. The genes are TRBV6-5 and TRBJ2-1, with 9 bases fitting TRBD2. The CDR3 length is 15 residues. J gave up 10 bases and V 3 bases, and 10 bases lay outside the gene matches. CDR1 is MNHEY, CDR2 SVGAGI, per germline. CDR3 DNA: TGTGCCAGCAGTTATTTTGGCGGGGGGGCCTTGGAGCAGTTCTTC. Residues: CASSYFGGGALEQFF.

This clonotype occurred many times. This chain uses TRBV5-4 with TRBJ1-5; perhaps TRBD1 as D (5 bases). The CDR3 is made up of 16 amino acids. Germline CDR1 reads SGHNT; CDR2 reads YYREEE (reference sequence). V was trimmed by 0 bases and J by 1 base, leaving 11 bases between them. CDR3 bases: TGTGCCAGCAGCTTGGATGGGGGGTCCAGCAATCAGCCCCAGCATTTT. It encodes CASSLDGGSSNQPQHF.

The CDR3 DNA follows: TGTGCCAGCTCACCACCAGAACGTGGAAACACCATATATTTT. It codes for CASSPPERGNTIYF. The chain joins TRBV18 to TRBJ1-3, with no clear D. V gave up 0 bases and J gave up 3 bases, with 6 bases separating them. The length of the CDR3 is 14 residues. Per the germline V gene, CDR1 is KGHSH and CDR2 is LQKENI.

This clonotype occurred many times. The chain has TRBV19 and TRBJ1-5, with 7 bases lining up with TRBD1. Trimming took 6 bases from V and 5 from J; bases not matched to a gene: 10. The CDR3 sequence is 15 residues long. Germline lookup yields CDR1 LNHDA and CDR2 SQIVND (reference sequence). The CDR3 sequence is CASSRDRAWDQPQHF. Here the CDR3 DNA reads TGTGCCAGTAGCCGAGACAGGGCTTGGGATCAGCCCCAGCATTTT. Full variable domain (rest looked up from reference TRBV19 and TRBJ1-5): DGGITQSPKYLFRKEGQNVTLSCEQNLNHDAMYWYRQDPGQGLRLIYYSQIVNDFQKGDIAEGYSVSREKKESFPLTVTSAQKNPTAFYLCASSRDRAWDQPQHFGDGTRLSIL.

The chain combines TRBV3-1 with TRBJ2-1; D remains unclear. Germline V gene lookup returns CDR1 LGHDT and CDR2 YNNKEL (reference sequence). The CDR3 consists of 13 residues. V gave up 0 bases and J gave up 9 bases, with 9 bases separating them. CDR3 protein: CASSQDRVGEQFF. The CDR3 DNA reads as TGTGCCAGCAGCCAAGATCGAGTGGGTGAGCAGTTCTTC.

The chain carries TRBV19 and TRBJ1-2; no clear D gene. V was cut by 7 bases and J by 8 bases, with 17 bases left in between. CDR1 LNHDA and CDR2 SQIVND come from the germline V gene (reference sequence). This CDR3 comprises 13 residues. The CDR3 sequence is CASTYGSREGYTF. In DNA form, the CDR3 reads TGTGCCAGTACTTATGGGTCAAGGGAGGGCTACACCTTC.

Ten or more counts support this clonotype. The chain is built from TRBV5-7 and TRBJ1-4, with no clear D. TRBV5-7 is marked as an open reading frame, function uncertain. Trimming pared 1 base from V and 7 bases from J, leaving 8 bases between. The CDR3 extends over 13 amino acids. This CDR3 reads CASSLKGCEKLFF. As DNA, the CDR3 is TGTGCCAGCAGCTTGAAAGGGTGTGAAAAACTGTTTTTT.

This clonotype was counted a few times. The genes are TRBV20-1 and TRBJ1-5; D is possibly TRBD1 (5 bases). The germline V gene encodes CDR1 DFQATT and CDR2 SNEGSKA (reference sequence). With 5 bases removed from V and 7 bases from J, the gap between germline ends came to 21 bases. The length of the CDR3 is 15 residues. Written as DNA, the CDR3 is TGCAGTGCTGACCAGGGAATCTACTTAGGGCAGCCCCAGCATTTT. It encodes CSADQGIYLGQPQHF.

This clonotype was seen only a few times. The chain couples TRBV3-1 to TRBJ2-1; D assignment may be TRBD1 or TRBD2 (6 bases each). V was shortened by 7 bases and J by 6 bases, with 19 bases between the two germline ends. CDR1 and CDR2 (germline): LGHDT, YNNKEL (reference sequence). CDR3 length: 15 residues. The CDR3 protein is CASNSGGKGGNEQFF. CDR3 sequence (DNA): TGTGCCAGCAACTCCGGGGGCAAGGGTGGCAATGAGCAGTTCTTC.

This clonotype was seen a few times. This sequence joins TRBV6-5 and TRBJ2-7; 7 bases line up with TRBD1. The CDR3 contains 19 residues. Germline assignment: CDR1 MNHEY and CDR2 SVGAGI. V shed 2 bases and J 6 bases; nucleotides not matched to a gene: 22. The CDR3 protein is CASSYPPGQAPDASSEQYV. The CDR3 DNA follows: TGTGCCAGCAGTTACCCCCCCGGACAGGCCCCAGACGCAAGTTCCGAGCAGTACGTC.

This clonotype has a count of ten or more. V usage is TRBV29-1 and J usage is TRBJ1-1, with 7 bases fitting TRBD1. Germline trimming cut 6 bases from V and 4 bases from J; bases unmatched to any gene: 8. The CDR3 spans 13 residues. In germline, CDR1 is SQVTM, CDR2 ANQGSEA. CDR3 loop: CSVAGQESTEAFF. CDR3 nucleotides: TGCAGCGTCGCTGGACAGGAAAGCACTGAAGCTTTCTTT.

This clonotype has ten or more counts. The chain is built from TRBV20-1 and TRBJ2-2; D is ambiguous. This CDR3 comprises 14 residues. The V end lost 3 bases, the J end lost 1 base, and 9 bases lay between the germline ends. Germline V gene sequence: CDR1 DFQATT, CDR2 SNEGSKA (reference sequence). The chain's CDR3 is CSASGTENTGELFF. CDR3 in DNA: TGCAGTGCTAGTGGTACAGAGAACACCGGGGAGCTGTTTTTT.

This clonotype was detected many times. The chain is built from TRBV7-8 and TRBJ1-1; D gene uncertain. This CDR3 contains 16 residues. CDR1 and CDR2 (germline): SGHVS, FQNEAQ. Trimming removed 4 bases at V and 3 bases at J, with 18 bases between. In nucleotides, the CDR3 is TGTGCCAGCAGCTGGGCCCCCAGGAGATTTGACACTGAAGCTTTCTTT. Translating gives CASSWAPRRFDTEAFF.

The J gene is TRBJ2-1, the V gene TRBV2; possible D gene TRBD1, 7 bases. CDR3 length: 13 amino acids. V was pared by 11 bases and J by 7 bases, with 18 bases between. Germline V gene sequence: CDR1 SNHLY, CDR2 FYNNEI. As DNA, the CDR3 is TGTGCCGGAGGGACAGAACAAAGAAATGAGCAGTTCTTC. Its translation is CAGGTEQRNEQFF.

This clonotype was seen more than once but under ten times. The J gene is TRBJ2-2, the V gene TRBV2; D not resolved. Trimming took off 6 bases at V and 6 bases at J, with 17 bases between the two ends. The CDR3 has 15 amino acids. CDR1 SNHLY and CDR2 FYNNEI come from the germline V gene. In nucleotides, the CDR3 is TGTGCCAGCAGATTATCCAGCCAGCTTGCCGGGGAGCTGTTTTTT. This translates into CASRLSSQLAGELFF. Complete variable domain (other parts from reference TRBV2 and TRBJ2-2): EPEVTQTPSHQVTQMGQEVILRCVPISNHLYFYWYRQILGQKVEFLVSFYNNEISEKSEIFDDQFSVERPDGSNFTLKIRSTKLEDSAMYFCASRLSSQLAGELFFGEGSRLTVL.

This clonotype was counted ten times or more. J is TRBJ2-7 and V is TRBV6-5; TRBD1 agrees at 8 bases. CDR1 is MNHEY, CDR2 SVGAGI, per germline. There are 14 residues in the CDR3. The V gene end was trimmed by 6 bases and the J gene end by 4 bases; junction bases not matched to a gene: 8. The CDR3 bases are TGTGCCAGCAGGGTCACAGGGGGTGGGTACGAGCAGTACTTC. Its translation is CASRVTGGGYEQYF.

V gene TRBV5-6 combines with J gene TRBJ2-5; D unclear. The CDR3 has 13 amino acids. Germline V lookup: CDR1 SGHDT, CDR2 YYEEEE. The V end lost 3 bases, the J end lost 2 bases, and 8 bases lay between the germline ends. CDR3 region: CASSSARQETQYF. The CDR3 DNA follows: TGTGCCAGCAGCTCAGCCCGACAAGAGACCCAGTACTTC.

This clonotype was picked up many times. CDR3: CATNPGGQPYNEQFF. The CDR3 nucleotides read TGTGCCACCAACCCGGGGGGGCAGCCCTACAATGAGCAGTTCTTC. V usage is TRBV6-5 and J usage is TRBJ2-1; the match to TRBD2 covers 8 bases. With 10 bases clipped from V and 2 bases from J, the junction kept 10 bases outside the gene matches. Germline loops: CDR1 MNHEY, CDR2 SVGAGI. The CDR3 loop spans 15 amino acids.

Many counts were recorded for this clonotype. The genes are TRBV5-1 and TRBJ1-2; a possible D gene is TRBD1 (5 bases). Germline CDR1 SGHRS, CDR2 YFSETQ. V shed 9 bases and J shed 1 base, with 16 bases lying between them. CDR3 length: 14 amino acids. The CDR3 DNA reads TGCGCCACCAAAGACAGCCACCTTAACTATGGCTACACCTTC. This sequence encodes CATKDSHLNYGYTF. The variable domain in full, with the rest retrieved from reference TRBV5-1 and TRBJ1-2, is KAGVTQTPRYLIKTRGQQVTLSCSPISGHRSVSWYQQTPGQGLQFLFEYFSETQRNKGNFPGRFSGRQFSNSRSEMNVSTLELGDSALYLCATKDSHLNYGYTFGSGTRLTVV.

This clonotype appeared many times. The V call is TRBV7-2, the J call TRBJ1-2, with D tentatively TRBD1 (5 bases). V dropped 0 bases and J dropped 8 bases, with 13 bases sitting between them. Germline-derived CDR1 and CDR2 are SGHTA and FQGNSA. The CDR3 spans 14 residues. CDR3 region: CASSLAQVERGYTF. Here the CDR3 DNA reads TGTGCCAGCAGCTTAGCACAGGTCGAAAGGGGCTACACCTTC.

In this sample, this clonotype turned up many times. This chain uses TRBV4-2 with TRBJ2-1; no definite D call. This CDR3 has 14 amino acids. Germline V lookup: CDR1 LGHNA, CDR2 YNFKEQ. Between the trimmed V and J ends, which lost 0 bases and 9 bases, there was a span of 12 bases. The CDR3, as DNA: TGTGCCAGCAGCCAAGATTTGGGGTCCAGTGAGCAGTTCTTC. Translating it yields CASSQDLGSSEQFF.

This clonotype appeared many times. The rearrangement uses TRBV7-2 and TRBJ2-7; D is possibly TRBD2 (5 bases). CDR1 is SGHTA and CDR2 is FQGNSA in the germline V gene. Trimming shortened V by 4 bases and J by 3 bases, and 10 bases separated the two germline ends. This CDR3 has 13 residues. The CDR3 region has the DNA TGTGCCAGCAGCTCTGGACTGGACTACGAGCAGTACTTC. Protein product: CASSSGLDYEQYF.